Listed below are T cell receptor beta chains from one sample, sequenced in a study of OX40 agonist ivuxolimab in advanced cancers. Only in-frame clones appear in the TCRdb table, and some are missing; sequencing was by immunoSEQ multiplex PCR. Of about 68,000 clones in the sample, around 85% are singletons; the top ten hold 0.68%. The specimen comprised CD4+ or CD8+ T cells sorted from blood, sampled in a trial of the OX40 agonist ivuxolimab. Every receptor here comes from an adult with an advanced solid tumor such as melanoma, head and neck, liver or kidney cancer. CDR3s include the opening cysteine and the closing phenylalanine or tryptophan. A D gene is named only where the DNA matches it firmly. Expanded clones get a size class; other rows say once, few or many, or leave the size out.

size,length,V,D,J,CDR3,DNA
.,14,TRBV28,.,TRBJ1-3,CASSLDVSGNTIYF,TGTGCCAGCAGTTTAGATGTCTCTGGAAACACCATATATTTT
.,14,TRBV5-1,.,TRBJ2-3,CASSPGERADTQYF,TGCGCCAGCAGCCCGGGGGAAAGGGCAGATACGCAGTATTTT
.,15,TRBV2,.,TRBJ2-3,CASSEAPRGSDTQYF,TGTGCCAGCAGTGAAGCTCCCCGAGGGTCAGATACGCAGTATTTT
.,14,TRBV5-1,TRBD2,TRBJ2-1,CASSLDSGGGEQFF,TGCGCCAGCAGCTTGGATTCCGGCGGGGGTGAGCAGTTCTTC
.,14,TRBV5-6,.,TRBJ1-4,CASILQGPNEKLFF,TGTGCCAGCATTCTACAGGGACCTAATGAAAAACTGTTTTTT
.,13,TRBV10-3,.,TRBJ1-1,CAISEDMHTEAFF,TGTGCCATCAGTGAGGACATGCACACTGAAGCTTTCTTT
.,11,TRBV7-2,.,TRBJ2-7,CASSSRYEQYF,TGTGCCAGCAGCTCCAGGTACGAGCAGTACTTC
.,14,TRBV5-1,.,TRBJ2-3,CASSLWTGTDTQYF,TGCGCCAGCAGCTTGTGGACAGGCACAGATACGCAGTATTTT
.,14,TRBV9,.,TRBJ2-1,CASSSGSSYNEQFF,TGTGCCAGCAGCTCAGGGAGCTCCTACAATGAGCAGTTCTTC
few,13,TRBV10-3,.,TRBJ1-2,CAIGERDLYGYTF,TGTGCCATCGGTGAAAGGGACCTCTATGGCTACACCTTC
.,11,TRBV20-1,.,TRBJ1-5,CSASHGEPQHF,TGCAGTGCTAGTCACGGCGAGCCCCAGCATTTT
.,14,TRBV9,TRBD1,TRBJ2-3,CASSSGQGSDTQYF,TGTGCCAGCAGCTCAGGACAGGGTTCAGATACGCAGTATTTT
.,14,TRBV23-1,.,TRBJ2-6,CASSHGTGANVLTF,TGCGCCAGCAGTCATGGGACCGGGGCCAACGTCCTGACTTTC
.,17,TRBV21-1,.,TRBJ1-2,CASSHPSGGGIDYGYTF,TGTGCCAGCAGCCACCCCTCCGGGGGGGGAATAGACTATGGCTACACCTTC
once,18,TRBV5-1,TRBD2,TRBJ2-2,CASSRTSGDSRGTGELFF,TGCGCCAGCAGCCGGACTAGCGGGGACTCTAGAGGAACCGGGGAGCTGTTTTTT
.,15,TRBV6-5,TRBD1,TRBJ2-1,CASTRTGPTYNEQFF,TGTGCCAGCACCCGGACAGGGCCTACTTACAATGAGCAGTTCTTC
.,14,TRBV6-5,.,TRBJ1-2,CASTTGPANYGYTF,TGTGCCAGCACAACAGGACCAGCTAACTATGGCTACACCTTC
.,11,TRBV11-1,.,TRBJ1-1,CASSSGGLPFF,TGTGCCAGCAGCTCGGGGGGGTTACCTTTCTTT
.,15,TRBV6-5,.,TRBJ1-3,CASSPQAPSGNTIYF,TGTGCCAGCAGTCCCCAGGCGCCCTCTGGAAACACCATATATTTT
.,13,TRBV11-2,TRBD1,TRBJ2-1,CASSLRQGNEQFF,TGTGCCAGCAGCCTACGACAGGGAAATGAGCAGTTCTTC
.,15,TRBV5-4,.,TRBJ2-3,CASSPGQRGADTQYF,TGTGCCAGCAGCCCCGGACAGCGGGGCGCAGATACGCAGTATTTT
.,14,TRBV29-1,TRBD2,TRBJ2-1,CSCRGAGGYNEQFF,TGCAGCTGTCGAGGGGCGGGGGGTTACAATGAGCAGTTCTTC
.,14,TRBV19,.,TRBJ1-1,CASSIGGGYPEAFF,TGTGCCAGTAGTATTGGCGGGGGGTATCCTGAAGCTTTCTTT
few,15,TRBV6-6,.,TRBJ2-5,CASVWDGIQGLTQYF,TGTGCCAGCGTCTGGGACGGCATTCAGGGATTGACCCAGTACTTC
.,11,TRBV20-1,.,TRBJ1-2,CSAIDLAGYTF,TGCAGTGCCATAGATTTGGCAGGCTACACCTTC
.,15,TRBV18,.,TRBJ1-5,CASSPMAGSNQPQHF,TGTGCCAGCTCACCTATGGCAGGGAGCAATCAGCCCCAGCATTTT
.,16,TRBV14,.,TRBJ1-3,CASSQRDKISGNTIYF,TGTGCCAGCAGCCAGAGGGACAAAATCTCTGGAAACACCATATATTTT
.,16,TRBV15,.,TRBJ2-2,CATSRRGLANTGELFF,TGTGCCACCAGCAGACGAGGACTCGCGAACACCGGGGAGCTGTTTTTT
few,13,TRBV27,.,TRBJ1-1,CASSDTGNTEAFF,TGTGCCAGCAGCGACACAGGGAACACTGAAGCTTTCTTT
.,14,TRBV7-2,.,TRBJ1-2,CASLPRGHMGGYTF,TGTGCCAGCCTCCCCCGAGGGCACATGGGCGGCTACACCTTC
once,14,TRBV2,.,TRBJ1-6,CASSEGSYNSPLHF,TGTGCCAGCAGTGAAGGGTCCTATAATTCACCCCTCCACTTT
.,14,TRBV18,.,TRBJ2-1,CASSPRDGRHEQFF,TGTGCCAGCTCCCCACGGGACGGGCGGCATGAGCAGTTCTTC
few,13,TRBV6-1,.,TRBJ1-1,CASSGLGGAEAFF,TGTGCCAGCAGTGGGCTAGGCGGTGCCGAAGCTTTCTTT
once,14,TRBV6-4,TRBD2,TRBJ2-5,CASSHGGAGETQYF,TGTGCCAGCAGCCACGGGGGGGCCGGGGAGACCCAGTACTTC
.,13,TRBV4-3,.,TRBJ1-1,CASSQDPHVGAFF,TGCGCCAGCAGCCAAGATCCGCATGTTGGAGCTTTCTTT
.,12,TRBV10-3,.,TRBJ1-1,CATQSEYTEAFF,TGTGCCACACAGTCTGAGTACACTGAAGCTTTCTTT
.,16,TRBV27,.,TRBJ1-6,CASSFGRSSYNSPLHF,TGTGCCAGCAGTTTCGGGCGGAGCTCCTATAATTCACCCCTCCACTTT
many,13,TRBV4-1,.,TRBJ2-7,CASSPGATYEQYF,TGCGCCAGCAGCCCAGGGGCCACCTACGAGCAGTACTTC
.,13,TRBV5-6,.,TRBJ1-3,CASSFYSGNTIYF,TGTGCCAGCAGCTTTTACTCTGGAAACACCATATATTTT
.,15,TRBV9,.,TRBJ1-2,CASSVAPGTRYGYTF,TGTGCCAGCAGCGTAGCCCCGGGCACTCGCTATGGCTACACCTTC
.,14,TRBV5-4,.,TRBJ2-2,CASSFGFLTGELFF,TGTGCCAGCAGCTTCGGGTTCCTCACCGGGGAGCTGTTTTTT
few,14,TRBV7-2,.,TRBJ1-1,CASSSGLTNTEAFF,TGTGCCAGCAGCTCGGGGTTAACGAACACTGAAGCTTTCTTT
.,13,TRBV13,.,TRBJ2-3,CASSLGATDTQYF,TGTGCCAGCAGCTTAGGTGCAACAGATACGCAGTATTTT
.,17,TRBV11-2,.,TRBJ2-3,CASSLDRGTIVADTQYF,TGTGCCAGCAGCTTAGATCGCGGTACAATTGTGGCAGATACGCAGTATTTT
.,15,TRBV7-9,TRBD1,TRBJ2-1,CASSLTGVSYNEQFF,TGTGCCAGCAGCTTAACAGGGGTCTCCTACAATGAGCAGTTCTTC
.,13,TRBV6-6,.,TRBJ1-2,CASSYGKNYGYTF,TGTGCCAGCAGTTATGGCAAGAACTATGGCTACACCTTC
.,14,TRBV12-5,.,TRBJ1-5,CASGFGHRNQPQHF,TGTGCTAGTGGTTTCGGACACCGCAATCAGCCCCAGCATTTT
few,14,TRBV6-1,.,TRBJ1-2,CASSQGLVNYGYTF,TGTGCCAGCAGCCAGGGATTGGTCAACTATGGCTACACCTTC
.,13,TRBV5-5,.,TRBJ1-2,CASSLRWDYGYTF,TGTGCCAGCAGCTTGAGATGGGACTATGGCTACACCTTC
.,14,TRBV6-6,.,TRBJ1-1,CASSSLSGETEAFF,TGTGCCAGCAGTTCCCTATCAGGGGAAACTGAAGCTTTCTTT
.,15,TRBV6-1,TRBD1,TRBJ1-1,CASKQSDRGRPEAFF,TGTGCCAGCAAACAATCGGACAGGGGACGTCCTGAAGCTTTCTTT
.,17,TRBV18,TRBD2,TRBJ2-3,CASSPRTSGGSTDTQYF,TGTGCCAGCTCACCACGGACTAGCGGGGGAAGCACAGATACGCAGTATTTT
.,14,TRBV4-1,TRBD1,TRBJ1-1,CASSKEDRTTEAFF,TGCGCCAGCAGCAAAGAGGACAGGACCACTGAAGCTTTCTTT
.,16,TRBV6-5,TRBD1,TRBJ1-6,CASSYYRDRDNSPLHF,TGTGCCAGCAGTTACTACCGGGACAGGGATAATTCACCCCTCCACTTT
.,15,TRBV5-1,.,TRBJ2-3,CASSLGLGYSDTQYF,TGCGCCAGCAGCTTAGGGCTAGGATATTCAGATACGCAGTATTTT
once,14,TRBV5-6,.,TRBJ1-1,CASSLEPLNTEAFF,TGTGCCAGCAGCTTGGAGCCCCTGAACACTGAAGCTTTCTTT
.,13,TRBV7-9,.,TRBJ1-3,CAPQGISGNTIYF,TGTGCCCCCCAAGGAATATCTGGAAACACCATATATTTT
.,15,TRBV7-2,.,TRBJ2-3,CASSLLSSSTDTQYF,TGTGCCAGCAGCTTACTCTCTTCTAGCACAGATACGCAGTATTTT
.,13,TRBV6-5,.,TRBJ2-2,CASSPPKHGELFF,TGTGCCAGCAGTCCACCGAAACACGGGGAGCTGTTTTTT
.,14,TRBV5-6,TRBD1,TRBJ2-2,CASSADRGAGELFF,TGTGCCAGCAGCGCGGACAGGGGGGCCGGGGAGCTGTTTTTT